The 10 T cell receptor beta chains given below trace back to one sample, sequenced in a study of blood T cells in healthy people across ages. A second PCR of about 6 to 11 cycles used a sample-barcoded 5' primer and a J-beta primer mix. TCRdb processed the 5' RACE reads anew with MiXCR; each CDR3 protein has one entry. Of hundreds of thousands of distinct CDR3 sequences in the sample, around 46% are singletons; the top ten hold 20% to 25%. The specimen was blood. These TCRs come from a woman in her fifties or sixties in good health.

V gene TRBV19 combines with J gene TRBJ1-1; tentatively, D is TRBD1 (5 bases). Germline V gene lookup returns CDR1 LNHDA and CDR2 SQIVND (reference sequence). The CDR3 sequence is 12 residues long. Trimming shortened V by 7 bases and J by 4 bases, and 10 bases separated the two germline ends. The CDR3 bases are TGTGCCAGTACGGCCGGGGGCACTGAAGCTTTCTTT. Translated: CASTAGGTEAFF.

CDR3 DNA sequence: TGTGCCAGCAGCGTCGGAAGGGGGCAAACCGGGGAGCTGTTTTTT. Amino acids: CASSVGRGQTGELFF. This rearrangement joins TRBV7-9 to TRBJ2-2; 7 bases map to TRBD1. CDR3 length equals 15 residues. The V gene end was trimmed by 5 bases and the J gene end by 5 bases; junction bases not matched to a gene: 8. CDR1 is SEHNR, CDR2 FQNEAQ, per germline (reference sequence).

Remarks on this clonotype: One end of the junction fails to match germline, which may point to a read error. This sequence joins TRBV7-9 and TRBJ2-5; D may be TRBD1 (5 bases). Germline values: CDR1 SEHNR, CDR2 FQNEAQ (reference sequence). The CDR3 has 14 amino acids. Written as DNA, the CDR3 is TGTGCCAGCCGCTTCGTCGGACATCAAGAGACCCAGTACTTC. Its protein product is CASRFVGHQETQYF. Complete variable domain (other parts from reference TRBV7-9 and TRBJ2-5): DTGVSQNPRHKITKRGQNVTFRCDPISEHNRLYWYRQTLGQGPEFLTYFQNEAQLEKSRLLSDRFSAERPKGSFSTLEIQRTEQGDSAMYLCASRFVGHQETQYFGPGTRLLVL.

The genes are TRBV5-1 and TRBJ2-1; 8 nucleotides match TRBD1. The J call may be mistaken, given a closer DNA end match to TRBJ2-7. From germline, CDR1 is SGHRS and CDR2 YFSETQ. This CDR3 has 15 amino acids. CDR3 protein: CASTQTGTGSNEQYF. CDR3 coding DNA: TGCGCCAGCACCCAGACCGGGACAGGCTCCAATGAGCAGTACTTC.

The chain employs TRBV6-6 and TRBJ1-6; 10 bases fit TRBD1. V trimming: 5 bases; J trimming: 8 bases; junction bases outside the gene matches: 0. The length of the CDR3 is 13 residues. The germline gives CDR1 MNHNY, CDR2 SVGAGI (reference sequence). The CDR3 region has the DNA TGTGCCAGCAGTGGGACAGGGGATTCACCCCTCCACTTT. Translated, it gives CASSGTGDSPLHF.

This clonotype has only one observation. A read error may be the cause here, since a much bigger clone is one base away. This sequence joins TRBV20-1 and TRBJ2-5; 7 nucleotides line up with TRBD2. The CDR3 is 13 amino acids. Germline CDR1 and CDR2: DFQATT and SNEGSKA (reference sequence). CDR3 DNA: TGCCGTGCTAGCGGCCAGACACAAGAGACCCAGTACTTC. Translation: CRASGQTQETQYF.

This clonotype appeared a few times. The chain couples TRBV19 to TRBJ2-1; tentative D call: TRBD1 (6 bases). Per the germline V gene, CDR1 is LNHDA and CDR2 is SQIVND (reference sequence). CDR3 size: 17 residues. Trimming took off 6 bases at V and 0 bases at J, with 18 bases between the two ends. CDR3 residues: CASRDGQWGNSYNEQFF. The CDR3, as DNA: TGTGCCAGTAGGGATGGACAGTGGGGAAACTCCTACAATGAGCAGTTCTTC.

This clonotype showed up many times. V is TRBV21-1 and J is TRBJ2-2; the table names TRBD1, a call not compared with the DNA. TRBV21-1 is termed a pseudogene. The CDR3 totals 18 residues. CDR3 sequence reads: CASSKGGPGTGNTGELFF. CDR3 DNA: TGTGCCAGCAGCAAAGGGGGGCCCGGGACAGGGAACACCGGGGAGCTGTTTTTT.

The V call is TRBV7-3, the J call TRBJ1-2; 10 bases are a match to TRBD1. V lost 6 bases to trimming and J lost 4 bases; unmatched junction nucleotides: 8. CDR3 size: 15 residues. Germline V gene data show CDR1 as SGHTA and CDR2 as FQGTGA. The CDR3 spells CASSGGQGSSYGYTF. The CDR3 bases are TGTGCCAGCAGTGGGGGACAGGGGAGTTCCTATGGCTACACCTTC.

The chain links TRBV10-3 to TRBJ1-4; no firm D call. Germline CDR1 reads ENHRY; CDR2 reads SYGVKD. V gave up 6 bases and J gave up 3 bases, with 14 bases separating them. The length of the CDR3 is 15 residues. The CDR3 DNA reads TGTGCCATCAGCCTACAGCTCCCCCCTAATGAAAAACTGTTTTTT. Its translation: CAISLQLPPNEKLFF.